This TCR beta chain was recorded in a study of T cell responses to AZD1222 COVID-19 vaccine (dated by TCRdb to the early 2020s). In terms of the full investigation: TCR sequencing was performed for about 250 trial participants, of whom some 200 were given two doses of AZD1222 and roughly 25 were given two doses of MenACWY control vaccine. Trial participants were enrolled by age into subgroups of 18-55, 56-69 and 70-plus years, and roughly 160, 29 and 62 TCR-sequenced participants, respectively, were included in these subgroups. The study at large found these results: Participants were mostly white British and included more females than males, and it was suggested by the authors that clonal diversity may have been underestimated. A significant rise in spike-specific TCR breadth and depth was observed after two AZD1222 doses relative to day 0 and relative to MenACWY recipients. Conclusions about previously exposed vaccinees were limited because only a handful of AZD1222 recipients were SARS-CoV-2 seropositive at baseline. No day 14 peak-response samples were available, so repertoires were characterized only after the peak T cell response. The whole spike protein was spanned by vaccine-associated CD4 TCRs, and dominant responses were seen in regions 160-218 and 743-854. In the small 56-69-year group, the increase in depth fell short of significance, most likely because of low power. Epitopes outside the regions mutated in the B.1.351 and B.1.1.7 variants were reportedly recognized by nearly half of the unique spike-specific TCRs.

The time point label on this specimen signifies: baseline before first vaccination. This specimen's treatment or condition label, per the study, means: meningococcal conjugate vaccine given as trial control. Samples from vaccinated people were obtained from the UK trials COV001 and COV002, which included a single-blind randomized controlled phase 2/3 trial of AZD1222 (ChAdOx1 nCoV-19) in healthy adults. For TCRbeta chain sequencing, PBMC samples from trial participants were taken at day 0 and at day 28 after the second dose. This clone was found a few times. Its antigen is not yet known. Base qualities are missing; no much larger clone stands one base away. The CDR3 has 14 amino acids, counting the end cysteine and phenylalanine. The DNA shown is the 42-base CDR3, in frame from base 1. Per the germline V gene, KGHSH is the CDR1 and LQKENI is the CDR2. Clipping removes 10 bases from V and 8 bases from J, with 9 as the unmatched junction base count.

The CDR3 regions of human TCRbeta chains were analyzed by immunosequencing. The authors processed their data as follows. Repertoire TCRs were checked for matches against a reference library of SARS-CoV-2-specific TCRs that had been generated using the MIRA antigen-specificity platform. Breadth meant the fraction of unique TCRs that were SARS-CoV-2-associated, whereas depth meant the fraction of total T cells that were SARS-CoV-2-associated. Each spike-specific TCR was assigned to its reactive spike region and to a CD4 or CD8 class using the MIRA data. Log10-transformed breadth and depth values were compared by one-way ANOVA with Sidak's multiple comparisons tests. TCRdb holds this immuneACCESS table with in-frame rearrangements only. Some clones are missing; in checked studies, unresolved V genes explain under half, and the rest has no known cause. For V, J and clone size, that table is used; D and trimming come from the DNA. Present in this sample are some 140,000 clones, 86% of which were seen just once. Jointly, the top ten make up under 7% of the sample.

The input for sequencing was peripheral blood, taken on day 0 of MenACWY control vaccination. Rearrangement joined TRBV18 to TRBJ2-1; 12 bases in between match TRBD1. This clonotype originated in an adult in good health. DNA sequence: TGTGCCACCGCGTCCGGGACAGGGGGCGATGAGCAGTTCTTC. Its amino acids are CATASGTGGDEQFF.